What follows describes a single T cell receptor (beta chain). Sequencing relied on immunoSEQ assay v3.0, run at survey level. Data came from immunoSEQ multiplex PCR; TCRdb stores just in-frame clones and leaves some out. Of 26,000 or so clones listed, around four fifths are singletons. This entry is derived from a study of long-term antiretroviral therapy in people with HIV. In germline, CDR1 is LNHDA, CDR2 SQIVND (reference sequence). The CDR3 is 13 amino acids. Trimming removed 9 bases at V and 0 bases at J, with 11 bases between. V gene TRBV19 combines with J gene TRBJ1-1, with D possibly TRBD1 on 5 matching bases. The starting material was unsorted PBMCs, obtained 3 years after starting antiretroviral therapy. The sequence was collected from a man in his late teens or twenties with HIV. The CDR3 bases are TGTGCCAGCCACAGGAACATGAACACTGAAGCTTTCTTT. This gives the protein CASHRNMNTEAFF. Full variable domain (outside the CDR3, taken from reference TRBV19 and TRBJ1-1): DGGITQSPKYLFRKEGQNVTLSCEQNLNHDAMYWYRQDPGQGLRLIYYSQIVNDFQKGDIAEGYSVSREKKESFPLTVTSAQKNPTAFYLCASHRNMNTEAFFGQGTRLTVV.